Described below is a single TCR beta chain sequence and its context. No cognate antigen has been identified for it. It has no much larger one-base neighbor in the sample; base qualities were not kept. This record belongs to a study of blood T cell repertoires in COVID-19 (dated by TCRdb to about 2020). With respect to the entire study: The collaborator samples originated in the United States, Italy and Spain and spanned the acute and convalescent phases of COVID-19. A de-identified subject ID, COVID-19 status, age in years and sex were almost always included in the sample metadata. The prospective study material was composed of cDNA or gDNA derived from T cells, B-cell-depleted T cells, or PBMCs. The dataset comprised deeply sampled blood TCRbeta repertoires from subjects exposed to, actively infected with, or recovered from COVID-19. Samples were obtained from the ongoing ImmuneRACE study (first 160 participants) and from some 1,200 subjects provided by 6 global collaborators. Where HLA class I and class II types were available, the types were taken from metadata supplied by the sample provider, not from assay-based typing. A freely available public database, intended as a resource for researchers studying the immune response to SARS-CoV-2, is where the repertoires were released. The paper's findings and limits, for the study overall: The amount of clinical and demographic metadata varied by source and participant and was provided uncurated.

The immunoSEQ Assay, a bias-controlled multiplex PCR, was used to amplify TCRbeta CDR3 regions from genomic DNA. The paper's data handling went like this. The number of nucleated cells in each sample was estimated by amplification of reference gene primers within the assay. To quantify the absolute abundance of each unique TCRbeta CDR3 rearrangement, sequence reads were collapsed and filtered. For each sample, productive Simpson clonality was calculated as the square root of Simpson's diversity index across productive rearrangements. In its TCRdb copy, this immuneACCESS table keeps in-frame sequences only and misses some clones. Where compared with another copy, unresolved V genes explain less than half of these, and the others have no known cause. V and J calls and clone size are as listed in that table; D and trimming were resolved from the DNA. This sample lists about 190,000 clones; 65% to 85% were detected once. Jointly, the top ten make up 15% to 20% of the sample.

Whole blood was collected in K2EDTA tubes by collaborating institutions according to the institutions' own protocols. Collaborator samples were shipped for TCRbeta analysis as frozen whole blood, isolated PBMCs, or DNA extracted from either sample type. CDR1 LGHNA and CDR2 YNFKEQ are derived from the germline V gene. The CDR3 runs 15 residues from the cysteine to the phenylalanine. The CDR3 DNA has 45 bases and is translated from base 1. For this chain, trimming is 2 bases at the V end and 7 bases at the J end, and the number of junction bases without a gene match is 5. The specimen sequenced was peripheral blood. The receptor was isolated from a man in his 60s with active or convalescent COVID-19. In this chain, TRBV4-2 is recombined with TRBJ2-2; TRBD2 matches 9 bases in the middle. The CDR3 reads CASSQPSGTVGELFF. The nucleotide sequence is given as TGTGCCAGCAGCCAACCTAGCGGGACAGTCGGGGAGCTGTTTTTT.